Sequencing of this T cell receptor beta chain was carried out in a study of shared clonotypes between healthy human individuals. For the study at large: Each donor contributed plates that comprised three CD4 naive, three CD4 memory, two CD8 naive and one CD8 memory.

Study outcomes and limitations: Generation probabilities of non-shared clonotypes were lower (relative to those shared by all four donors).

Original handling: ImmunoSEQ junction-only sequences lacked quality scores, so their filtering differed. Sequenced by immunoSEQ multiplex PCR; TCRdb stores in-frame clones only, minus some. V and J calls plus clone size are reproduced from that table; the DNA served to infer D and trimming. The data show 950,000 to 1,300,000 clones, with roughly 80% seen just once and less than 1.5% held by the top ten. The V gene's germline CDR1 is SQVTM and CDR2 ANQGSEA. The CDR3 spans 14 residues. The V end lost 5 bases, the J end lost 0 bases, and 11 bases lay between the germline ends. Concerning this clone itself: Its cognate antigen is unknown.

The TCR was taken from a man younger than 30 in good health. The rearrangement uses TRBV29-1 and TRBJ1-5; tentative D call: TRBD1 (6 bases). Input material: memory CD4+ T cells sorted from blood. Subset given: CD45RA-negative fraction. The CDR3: CSVRTVDSNQPQHF. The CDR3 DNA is TGCAGCGTTCGGACAGTAGATAGCAATCAGCCCCAGCATTTT.